Below are 9 T cell receptor beta chains sequenced from a single sample in a study of OX40 agonist ivuxolimab in advanced cancers. This table comes from immunoSEQ multiplex PCR, and its TCRdb copy is limited to in-frame clones, with some not included. This repertoire shows tens of thousands of clones, about nine tenths found once; its top ten account for about 1.9%. The input for sequencing was CD4+ or CD8+ T cells sorted from blood, taken in a trial of the OX40 agonist ivuxolimab. These receptors all come from an adult with an advanced solid tumor such as melanoma, head and neck, liver or kidney cancer.

V usage is TRBV7-2 and J usage is TRBJ1-6; maybe TRBD1 (5 bases). The CDR3 length is 14 residues. Trimming left V 0 bases short and J 9 bases short, with 9 bases between. Germline V lookup: CDR1 SGHTA, CDR2 FQGNSA. CDR3 sequence reads: CASSLARVVSPLHF. The DNA for the CDR3 is TGTGCCAGCAGCTTAGCCAGGGTGGTTTCACCCCTCCACTTT.

The V gene is TRBV29-1, the J gene TRBJ2-3, with 9 nucleotides matching TRBD2. V shed 5 bases and J 2 bases; nucleotides not matched to a gene: 8. This CDR3 is 15 amino acids long. CDR1 is SQVTM and CDR2 is ANQGSEA in the germline V gene. The CDR3 DNA reads TGCAGCGTTTTACGACTAGCGGATAACACAGATACGCAGTATTTT. Its translation: CSVLRLADNTDTQYF.

Remarks on this clone: The sample holds other DNA sequences that translate to the same CDR3. The chain carries TRBV6-1 and TRBJ2-4, with a possible D match to TRBD2 (6 bases). Germline CDR1 MNHNS, CDR2 SASEGT. This CDR3 is 13 amino acids long. V was cut by 1 base and J by 7 bases, with 8 bases left in between. CDR3 region: CASSEVRGNIQYF. The CDR3 DNA reads as TGTGCCAGCAGTGAAGTCCGGGGGAACATTCAGTACTTC.

This clone has a single count. The V gene is TRBV7-6, the J gene TRBJ2-1; 7 bases fit TRBD2. Germline V gene sequence: CDR1 SGHVS, CDR2 FNYEAQ. V was clipped by 7 bases and J by 4 bases; unmatched bases: 10. The CDR3 extends over 15 amino acids. CDR3: CASTLERGSYNEQFF. In DNA, the CDR3 is TGTGCCAGCACCCTAGAGCGGGGAAGTTACAATGAGCAGTTCTTC.

The chain carries TRBV11-2 and TRBJ1-1; the D is unclear. Germline CDR1 and CDR2: SGHAT and FQNNGV. The length of the CDR3 is 14 residues. V gave up 4 bases and J gave up 0 bases, with 9 bases separating them. CDR3 nucleotides: TGTGCCAGCAGCTGGAACCTCCTGAACACTGAAGCTTTCTTT. It codes for CASSWNLLNTEAFF.

V gene TRBV7-9 combines with J gene TRBJ2-1; 8 nucleotides match TRBD2. Germline V lookup: CDR1 SEHNR, CDR2 FQNEAQ (reference sequence). The V and J ends lost 6 bases and 2 bases, in that order; junction bases with no gene match: 6. This CDR3 region has 15 residues. CDR3 sequence reads: CASSQGAGAYNEQFF. The CDR3 coding sequence is TGTGCCAGCAGTCAAGGAGCGGGGGCCTACAATGAGCAGTTCTTC.

This chain connects TRBV4-1 to TRBJ2-7; D unresolved. CDR3 length: 13 residues. Trimming took off 0 bases at V and 2 bases at J, with 5 bases between the two ends. Germline lookup yields CDR1 MGHRA and CDR2 YSYEKL. The CDR3, as DNA: TGCGCCAGCAGCCAAGATGGGACCTACGAGCAGTACTTC. It is translated as CASSQDGTYEQYF.

This clone was seen a single time. The chain uses TRBV14 and TRBJ2-5; D may match TRBD1 or TRBD2 (5 bases each). The CDR3 has 16 residues. V shed 4 bases and J shed 5 bases, with 20 bases lying between them. Germline V gives CDR1 SGHDN, CDR2 FVKESK. The CDR3: CASSLLIGAGMETQYF. The CDR3 DNA sequence: TGTGCCAGCAGCCTCCTCATCGGGGCAGGGATGGAGACCCAGTACTTC.

The chain recombines TRBV7-9 with TRBJ1-1, with a weak D call TRBD1 (5 bases). Trimming removed 2 bases from V and 3 bases from J, with 16 bases in between. This CDR3 region has 16 residues. The germline gives CDR1 SEHNR, CDR2 FQNEAQ (reference sequence). CDR3: CASSLRRGTIHTEAFF. In nucleotides, the CDR3 is TGTGCCAGCAGCTTAAGAAGGGGCACCATTCACACTGAAGCTTTCTTT. Full variable domain (missing parts from reference TRBV7-9 and TRBJ1-1): DTGVSQNPRHKITKRGQNVTFRCDPISEHNRLYWYRQTLGQGPEFLTYFQNEAQLEKSRLLSDRFSAERPKGSFSTLEIQRTEQGDSAMYLCASSLRRGTIHTEAFFGQGTRLTVV.